The 20 T cell receptor beta chains presented below share a single source sample, sequenced in a study of shared clonotypes between healthy human individuals. TCRdb keeps only in-frame clones here, not all; method: immunoSEQ multiplex PCR. The profile shows 950,000 to 1,200,000 clones, 70% to 80% of them singletons. Sequencing was done on a sample of memory CD4+ T cells from PBMCs. This sample's subset: CD45RA-negative fraction. These receptors were taken from a man younger than 35 in good health. Some clones in this sample may be carry-over from other donors' samples.

J is TRBJ2-5 and V is TRBV11-1, with 7 nucleotides matching TRBD2. Germline-derived CDR1 and CDR2 are SGHAT and FQDESV (reference sequence). J was trimmed by 2 bases and V by 5 bases; bases with no gene match: 11. The CDR3 runs to 16 residues. The CDR3 sequence: CASSRRVGRGQETQYF. DNA for the CDR3: TGTGCCAGCAGCCGACGAGTGGGGAGGGGTCAAGAGACCCAGTACTTC.

This chain connects TRBV15 to TRBJ2-7; 8 bases are a match to TRBD1. CDR1 is LNHNV, CDR2 YYDKDF, per germline (reference sequence). The CDR3 has 13 amino acids. Trimming removed 5 bases from V and 8 bases from J; junction bases left unmatched: 8. The CDR3 here is CATSRDRPYKQYF. The DNA for the CDR3 is TGTGCCACCAGCCGGGACAGGCCTTACAAGCAGTACTTC.

This chain links TRBV5-1 with TRBJ2-5; D is perhaps TRBD2 (5 bases). Trimming stripped 4 bases from V and 7 bases from J, with 8 bases between. Germline V gives CDR1 SGHRS, CDR2 YFSETQ. The CDR3 has 11 amino acids. CDR3 sequence (DNA): TGCGCCAGCAGCCGGACTGGGACCCAGTACTTC. Protein product: CASSRTGTQYF.

CDR3 bases: TGTGCCAGCAGCCTAAGGACTAGCGGGGCTTATGGAAATGAGCAGTTCTTC. Translated: CASSLRTSGAYGNEQFF. V is TRBV27 and J is TRBJ2-1, with 12 nucleotides matching TRBD2. This CDR3 is 17 amino acids long. The germline gives CDR1 MNHEY, CDR2 SMNVEV (reference sequence). Losses at the gene ends were 6 bases for V and 7 bases for J; bases not matched to a gene: 13.

The V and J genes are TRBV15 and TRBJ2-4; D gene ambiguous. There are 15 residues in the CDR3. Trimming removed 0 bases from V and 1 base from J, with 7 bases in between. Germline CDR1 and CDR2: LNHNV and YYDKDF (reference sequence). The CDR3 region is CATSRDLRAKNIQYF. CDR3 coding DNA: TGTGCCACCAGCAGAGATCTAAGGGCCAAAAACATTCAGTACTTC.

This sequence joins TRBV5-1 and TRBJ2-1, with 11 bases identical to TRBD2. J lost 3 bases, V lost 4 bases, and 6 bases had no gene match. In germline, CDR1 is SGHRS, CDR2 YFSETQ. The CDR3 covers 16 residues. The CDR3 bases are TGCGCCAGCAGCCCAGGGGGACTAGCGGACTACAATGAGCAGTTCTTC. It yields the protein CASSPGGLADYNEQFF.

V gene TRBV28 combines with J gene TRBJ2-1; no reliable D call. The CDR3 has 13 amino acids. The V end was cut by 1 base, the J end by 9 bases, with 10 bases between. Germline CDR1 is MDHEN and CDR2 is SYDVKM. The CDR3 is CASSLSQFREQFF. In DNA, the CDR3 is TGTGCCAGCAGTTTATCCCAGTTTCGTGAGCAGTTCTTC.

There are a few counts of this clone. DNA for the CDR3: TGTGCCGGGTCAGACAGGGGGAACACTGAAGCTTTCTTT. Translating it yields CAGSDRGNTEAFF. The V and J genes are TRBV5-4 and TRBJ1-1, with TRBD1 identical over 8 bases. The CDR3 is 13 residues long. V gave up 10 bases and J gave up 1 base; unmatched junction bases: 6. The germline V gene encodes CDR1 SGHNT and CDR2 YYREEE (reference sequence). Filled out from reference TRBV5-4 and TRBJ1-1, the complete variable domain reads ETGVTQSPTHLIKTRGQQVTLRCSSQSGHNTVSWYQQALGQGPQFIFQYYREEENGRGNFPPRFSGLQFPNYSSELNVNALELDDSALYLCAGSDRGNTEAFFGQGTRLTVV.

The DNA of the CDR3 is TGCAGCGTTGAAGGGGGCCGGGACAGGGCCCTCGGCACTGAAGCTTTCTTT. This gives the protein CSVEGGRDRALGTEAFF. This sequence joins TRBV29-1 and TRBJ1-1; TRBD1 aligns across 9 bases. The V gene end was trimmed by 1 base and the J gene end by 4 bases; junction bases not matched to a gene: 13. The length of the CDR3 is 17 residues. Germline V gene data show CDR1 as SQVTM and CDR2 as ANQGSEA.

The CDR3 loop is CAWNSGTRYTGELFF. The CDR3, as DNA: TGTGCCTGGAATTCCGGGACCAGGTACACCGGGGAGCTGTTTTTT. The genes are TRBV30 and TRBJ2-2; D is tentatively TRBD1 or TRBD2 (5 bases each). The germline gives CDR1 GTSNPN, CDR2 SVGIG (reference sequence). This CDR3 comprises 15 residues. Trimming removed 4 bases at V and 3 bases at J, with 15 bases between.

The V gene is TRBV28, the J gene TRBJ1-4, with TRBD1 as a possible D gene (6 bases). This CDR3 has 15 amino acids. Germline CDR1 and CDR2: MDHEN and SYDVKM. V was pared by 5 bases and J by 4 bases, with 14 bases between. CDR3 DNA sequence: TGTGCCAGCAGTCAGGGGAGGCAGATTAATGAAAAACTGTTTTTT. As protein: CASSQGRQINEKLFF.

The rearrangement joins TRBV28 to TRBJ1-5, with D unresolved. Trimming shortened V by 5 bases and J by 4 bases, and 18 bases separated the two germline ends. Germline V gene sequence: CDR1 MDHEN, CDR2 SYDVKM. This CDR3 has 16 residues. CDR3 loop: CASSPGVGYMNQPQHF. CDR3 DNA sequence: TGTGCCAGCAGTCCCGGGGTTGGTTATATGAATCAGCCCCAGCATTTT.

This clone has only a few counts. The chain is built from TRBV19 and TRBJ1-5; TRBD1 matches at 7 bases. The CDR3 runs to 14 residues. CDR1 LNHDA and CDR2 SQIVND come from the germline V gene (reference sequence). Germline trimming cut 6 bases from V and 1 base from J; bases unmatched to any gene: 3. The CDR3 reads CASSLQGSNQPQHF. In nucleotides, the CDR3 is TGTGCCAGTAGCCTACAGGGGAGCAATCAGCCCCAGCATTTT. The variable domain in full, with the rest retrieved from reference TRBV19 and TRBJ1-5, is DGGITQSPKYLFRKEGQNVTLSCEQNLNHDAMYWYRQDPGQGLRLIYYSQIVNDFQKGDIAEGYSVSREKKESFPLTVTSAQKNPTAFYLCASSLQGSNQPQHFGDGTRLSIL.

This clone was observed a handful of times. This sequence joins TRBV21-1 and TRBJ1-1. TRBV21-1 is assigned pseudogene status. CDR3 length: 13 amino acids. The CDR3, as DNA: TGTGCCAGCAGTCTAGAGGGGGGAACTGAAGCTTTCTTT. It yields the protein CASSLEGGTEAFF.

The chain carries TRBV5-4 and TRBJ1-2, with D possibly TRBD1 on 5 matching bases. The germline gives CDR1 SGHNT, CDR2 YYREEE (reference sequence). This CDR3 is built from 14 residues. V was trimmed by 4 bases and J by 2 bases, leaving 12 bases between them. Here the CDR3 reads CASSRGTENYGYTF. Here the CDR3 DNA reads TGTGCCAGCAGCCGTGGGACGGAGAACTATGGCTACACCTTC.

V and J are TRBV27 and TRBJ2-1, with TRBD2 identical over 8 bases. The CDR3 length is 14 residues. Trimming at V came to 6 bases and at J to 0 bases, leaving 1 base not matched to a gene. CDR1 is MNHEY, CDR2 SMNVEV, per germline (reference sequence). In DNA, the CDR3 is TGTGCCAGCAGGAGCGGGAGCTCCTACAATGAGCAGTTCTTC. Translated, it gives CASRSGSSYNEQFF.

The J gene is TRBJ2-7, the V gene TRBV5-1; D may be TRBD1 (5 bases). Trimming shortened V by 2 bases and J by 1 base, and 16 bases separated the two germline ends. Germline V gene lookup returns CDR1 SGHRS and CDR2 YFSETQ. The CDR3 is 16 amino acids. CDR3 DNA: TGCGCCAGCAGCTTCGGAAGGTTGGACATTTCCTACGAGCAGTACTTC. It is translated as CASSFGRLDISYEQYF.

This clone was detected only once. The rearrangement uses TRBV7-8 and TRBJ1-1; D unclear. Deletions cut 1 base from V and 1 base from J, with 7 bases between. CDR1 is SGHVS, CDR2 FQNEAQ, per germline. The CDR3 runs to 14 residues. This CDR3 is CASSLGHPNTEAFF. The CDR3 DNA is TGTGCCAGCAGCTTAGGACACCCGAACACTGAAGCTTTCTTT.

The J gene is TRBJ2-5, the V gene TRBV27, with unresolved D. Germline V CDR1 and CDR2: MNHEY, SMNVEV (reference sequence). The CDR3 runs to 14 residues. Trimming removed 4 bases from V and 1 base from J, with 10 bases in between. As DNA, the CDR3 is TGTGCCAGCAGTTCCAGACGAATCCAAGAGACCCAGTACTTC. Amino acids: CASSSRRIQETQYF.

This chain joins TRBV5-1 and TRBJ2-5, with D perhaps TRBD1 (8 bases). The ends were cut back, 2 bases at V and 2 bases at J, with 13 bases in the middle. This CDR3 comprises 15 residues. CDR1 and CDR2 from the germline V gene are SGHRS and YFSETQ. CDR3 amino acids: CASSLQGGTQETQYF. Here the CDR3 DNA reads TGCGCCAGCAGCTTACAGGGGGGGACTCAAGAGACCCAGTACTTC.